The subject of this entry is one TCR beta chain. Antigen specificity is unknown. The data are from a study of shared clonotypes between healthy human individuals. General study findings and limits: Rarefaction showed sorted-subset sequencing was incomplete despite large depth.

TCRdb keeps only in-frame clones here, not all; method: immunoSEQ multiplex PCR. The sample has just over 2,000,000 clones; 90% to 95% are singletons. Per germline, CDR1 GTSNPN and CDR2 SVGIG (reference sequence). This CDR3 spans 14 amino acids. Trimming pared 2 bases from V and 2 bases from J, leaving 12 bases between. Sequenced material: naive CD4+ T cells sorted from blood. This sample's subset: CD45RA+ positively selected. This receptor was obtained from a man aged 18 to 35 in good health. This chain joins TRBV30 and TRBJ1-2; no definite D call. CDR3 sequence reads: CAWSSTPANYGYTF. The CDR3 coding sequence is TGTGCCTGGAGTTCGACACCCGCCAACTATGGCTACACCTTC.